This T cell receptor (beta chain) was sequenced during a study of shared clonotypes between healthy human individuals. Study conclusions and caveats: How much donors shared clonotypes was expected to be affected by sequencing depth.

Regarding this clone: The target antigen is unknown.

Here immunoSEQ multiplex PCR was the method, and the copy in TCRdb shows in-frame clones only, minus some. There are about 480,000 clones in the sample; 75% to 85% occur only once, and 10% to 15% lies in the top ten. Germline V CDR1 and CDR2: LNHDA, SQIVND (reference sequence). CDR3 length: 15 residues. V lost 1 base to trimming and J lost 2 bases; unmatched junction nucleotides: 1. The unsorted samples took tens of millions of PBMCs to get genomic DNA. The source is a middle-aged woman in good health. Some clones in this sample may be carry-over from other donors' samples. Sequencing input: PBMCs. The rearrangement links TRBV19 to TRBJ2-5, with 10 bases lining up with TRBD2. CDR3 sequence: CASSIGAGGQETQYF. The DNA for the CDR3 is TGTGCCAGTAGTATAGGAGCGGGAGGGCAAGAGACCCAGTACTTC.